This T cell receptor (beta chain) was retrieved from a study of blood T cells in healthy people across ages. The V end lost 6 bases, the J end lost 6 bases, and 10 bases lay between the germline ends. The CDR3 is made up of 11 amino acids. Germline CDR1 and CDR2: SQVTM and ANQGSEA. This clonotype was seen repeatedly, ten times or more. A second roughly 6 to 11 cycle PCR used barcoded and J-beta primers. Using its own MiXCR run on the 5' RACE reads, TCRdb lists one record per CDR3 protein. The sample lists 1.5 million to 2 million distinct CDR3 sequences, about 31% occurring once. This receptor was taken from a woman under 40 in good health. The specimen sequenced was blood. The chain links TRBV29-1 to TRBJ2-3, with D uncertain. The CDR3 nucleotides read TGCAGCGTACACCAAGGGGATACGCAGTATTTT. Protein sequence: CSVHQGDTQYF.